Sequencing of this T cell receptor (beta chain) was carried out in a study of CD8+CD57+ T cells in acquired aplastic anemia (dated by TCRdb to 2017 to 2018). A note on the overall study: Extracted DNA from sorted CD4+ and CD8+ cells averaged around 3.2 ug, ranging from roughly 0.2 to 30 ug. The paper's findings and limits, for the study overall: Between patients and healthy controls, no significant difference in CD8+ Simpson's diversity was found (P=0.060). Some 31 CD8+ CDR3 sequences were shared between patients and controls but appeared highly expressed in patients and within their immunodominant clones.

Genomic DNA was used as template for profiling of TCR beta VDJ combinations and CDR3 sequences. TCR repertoire sequencing was run on an Illumina HiSeq 2000. As for how the authors treated the data: Repertoires were assessed using TRBV/TRBJ rearrangement plots, CDR3 size and DJ length profiles, and Simpson's diversity index. The immunodominant clone was defined as the most abundant DNA sequence in deep sequencing data. CDR3 amino acid sequences were checked for sharing across subjects and were also compared against the VDJdb database and published repertoires. TCRdb's own reprocessing of the public reads used fastp at Q25 and MiXCR and kept productive beta chains. One record per CDR3 amino acid sequence lists the most common genes and DNA. The V and J calls and clone size come from TCRdb's table, not from the authors' own analysis. The sample table contains 150,000 to 200,000 distinct CDR3 sequences; only one count was recorded for about three fifths of them. The top ten hold about 45% of the sample.

The CDR3, from cysteine to phenylalanine, totals 16 residues. Only the CDR3 portion is preserved as DNA: 48 bases, with reading frame beginning at the first base. V loses 5 bases at its end and J loses 5 bases; junction bases beyond the gene matches: 8. The CDR1 and CDR2 encoded by the germline V gene (reference sequence) are PRHDT and FYEKMQ. TCR repertoires of sorted CD4+ and CD8+ blood T cells from severe aplastic anemia patients and healthy subjects were deep-sequenced in the study. Ficoll-Paque density gradient centrifugation was used to isolate peripheral blood mononuclear cells. Before DNA extraction, CD4+ and CD8+ T cells were sorted by FACS or by magnetic beads. Ten or more counts support this clonotype. Its antigen is still unknown. Per-nucleotide qualities are absent, and no much larger clonotype sits a single base away.

The sequence derives from a human donor with severe aplastic anemia or a healthy control (not recorded which). This chain joins TRBV13 to TRBJ1-4; 10 of the junction bases match TRBD1. The specimen sequenced was sorted CD4+, CD8+, or CD8+CD57+ T cells (not recorded which) from PBMCs. CDR3 loop: CASSPNPGQGNEKLFF. At the DNA level, the sequence is TGTGCCAGCAGCCCCAACCCGGGACAGGGGAATGAAAAACTGTTTTTT.